This entry lists 31 T cell receptor beta chains sequenced from one sample in a study of T cells in Graves' hyperthyroidism and ophthalmopathy. Using RNA transcripts as the source, TCR beta CDR3 regions were amplified. HTBI primers were used for first-round RT-PCR of the TCR CDR3. TCRdb called the multiplex PCR reads again in MiXCR, with one record for every CDR3 protein. The profile shows approximately 560,000 distinct CDR3 sequences, around 45% of them singletons. Specimen: peripheral blood or thyroid tissue (not recorded which). Receptors originate from a woman under 30 with Graves' hyperthyroidism.

The chain employs TRBV7-9 and TRBJ1-1; 9 positions agree with TRBD1. The length of the CDR3 is 14 residues. CDR1 is SEHNR, CDR2 FQNEAQ, per germline (reference sequence). V lost 5 bases and J lost 4; bases outside the gene matches: 5. CDR3 amino acids: CASSPQGASTEAFF. In DNA form, the CDR3 reads TGTGCCAGCAGCCCACAGGGGGCCAGCACTGAAGCTTTCTTT.

The rearrangement links TRBV7-8 to TRBJ2-1; 7 nucleotides agree with TRBD2. The DNA matches TRBJ2-7 better at its end, which makes the J call doubtful. Germline CDR1 is SGHVS and CDR2 is FQNEAQ. The CDR3 loop spans 17 amino acids. CDR3 residues: CASILVRTGGTYNEQYF. The CDR3 DNA sequence: TGTGCCAGCATCCTTGTACGTACGGGAGGCACCTACAATGAGCAGTACTTC.

This clonotype has just a few counts. V is TRBV9 and J is TRBJ2-7; 9 nucleotides align to TRBD2. With 3 bases clipped from V and 4 bases from J, the junction kept 8 bases outside the gene matches. The CDR3 is 15 residues long. Germline V lookup: CDR1 SGDLS, CDR2 YYNGEE. CDR3 sequence reads: CASSANGLARYEQYF. The CDR3 region has the DNA TGTGCCAGCAGCGCAAACGGACTAGCGAGGTACGAGCAGTACTTC.

The CDR3 loop is CASSTTGNYGYTF. In DNA, the CDR3 is TGTGCCAGCAGTACGACAGGGAACTATGGCTACACCTTC. The V call is TRBV12-3 or TRBV12-4, the J call TRBJ1-2, with 7 bases matching TRBD1. This CDR3 comprises 13 residues. Losses at the gene ends were 5 bases for V and 2 bases for J; bases not matched to a gene: 2.

To note about this clonotype: Here the CDR3 omits its conserved ending phenylalanine or tryptophan, so a read error is the likely source. The V and J genes are TRBV20-1 and TRBJ2-5, with 9 bases aligning to TRBD2. CDR3 length equals 13 residues. The V gene end was trimmed by 3 bases and the J gene end by 4 bases; junction bases not matched to a gene: 3. Germline CDR1 and CDR2: DFQATT and SNEGSKA (reference sequence). This chain's CDR3 is CSASRLAVETQYL. The DNA for the CDR3 is TGCAGTGCTAGCCGACTAGCGGTAGAGACCCAGTACCTC.

This clonotype was observed a single time. One end of the junction varies from germline; a read error may be responsible. The CDR3 bases are TGTGCCAGCAGTGACCTTCGGGCGAACACTGAAGCTTTCTTT. Translating gives CASSDLRANTEAFF. V gene TRBV10-3 combines with J gene TRBJ1-1, with D unresolved. The germline V gene encodes CDR1 ENHRY and CDR2 SYGVKD. The CDR3 runs to 14 residues.

About this clonotype itself: Its ends do not fully match the called genes, so a read error is possible. The J gene is TRBJ1-1, the V gene TRBV12-3 or TRBV12-4; D is unclear. CDR3 size: 8 residues. CDR3: CATSGNFF. The DNA of the CDR3 is TGTGCCACCAGTGGGAATTTCTTT.

Concerning this clonotype itself: A read error may produce the germline difference seen at one junction end. The CDR3, as DNA: TGTGCCAGCAGTTACAAAGGGCAGGGAGAGACCCAGTACTTC. Its protein is CASSYKGQGETQYF. The chain carries TRBV10-3 and TRBJ2-5; weak D call: TRBD1 (5 bases). The V gene's germline CDR1 is ENHRY and CDR2 SYGVKD. This CDR3 contains 14 residues.

The chain combines TRBV7-8 with TRBJ1-1; D is unclear. Germline CDR1 and CDR2: SGHVS and FQNEAQ. The length of the CDR3 is 14 residues. V was clipped by 5 bases and J by 1 base, with 11 bases between them. The CDR3 spells CASSPQWENTEAFF. DNA for the CDR3: TGTGCCAGCAGCCCACAGTGGGAGAACACTGAAGCTTTCTTT. Looking up the rest from reference TRBV7-8 and TRBJ1-1 gives the full variable domain: GAGVSQSPRYKVAKRGQDVALRCDPISGHVSLFWYQQALGQGPEFLTYFQNEAQLDKSGLPSDRFFAERPEGSVSTLKIQRTQQEDSAVYLCASSPQWENTEAFFGQGTRLTVV.

CDR3 DNA sequence: TGTGCCAGCTCACCGGGACCGTTAGCTTTCTTT. Its translation is CASSPGPLAFF. The V gene is TRBV7-8, the J gene TRBJ1-1; D is perhaps TRBD1 (5 bases). Germline V CDR1 and CDR2: SGHVS, FQNEAQ. V was clipped by 8 bases and J by 10 bases, with 14 bases between them. The CDR3 has 11 residues.

This clonotype appeared many times. The CDR3 DNA sequence: TGTGCCAGCAGTGAATTAGGCAGGGGGCTGAGTGGCTACACCTTC. It yields the protein CASSELGRGLSGYTF. The V gene is TRBV25-1, the J gene TRBJ1-2; 8 nucleotides match TRBD1. Germline assignment: CDR1 MGHDK and CDR2 SYGVNS. Losses at the gene ends were 1 base for V and 7 bases for J; bases not matched to a gene: 8. The CDR3 consists of 15 residues.

The chain is built from TRBV29-1 and TRBJ1-5; D is uncertain. Trimming took 3 bases from V and 14 from J, leaving 14 bases between them. Germline values: CDR1 SQVTM, CDR2 ANQGSEA. The CDR3 spans 11 residues. The CDR3 nucleotides read TGCAGCGTTGAGCGGCGGCCCTACGAGCATTTT. The encoded protein is CSVERRPYEHF.

The CDR3 is CASSNRGRGEQYF. The CDR3 DNA sequence: TGTGCCAGCAGCAACAGGGGAAGGGGCGAGCAGTACTTC. The V call is TRBV7-8, the J call TRBJ2-7; the match to TRBD1 covers 7 bases. CDR3 length equals 13 residues. J was trimmed by 6 bases and V by 5 bases; bases with no gene match: 7. Germline CDR1 is SGHVS and CDR2 is FQNEAQ.

Note on this clonotype: One base away lies a much larger clone, so this may be a sequencing read error. V usage is TRBV2 and J usage is TRBJ1-2; the D is unclear. Germline loops: CDR1 SNHLY, CDR2 FYNNEI. This CDR3 is 11 amino acids long. V gave up 6 bases and J gave up 6 bases, with 8 bases separating them. Here the CDR3 reads CASRENDGYTF. As DNA, the CDR3 is TGTGCCAGCAGGGAGAATGATGGCTACACCTTC.

The chain carries TRBV4-1 and TRBJ2-7; D perhaps matches TRBD2 (7 bases). This CDR3 is 14 amino acids long. Germline CDR1 is MGHRA and CDR2 is YSYEKL. Trimming left V 5 bases short and J 4 bases short, with 15 bases between. The CDR3 coding sequence is TGCGCCAGCAGCGCTAGGGGGGGACGGTACGAGCAGTACTTC. Protein product: CASSARGGRYEQYF.

The chain links TRBV20-1 to TRBJ2-1; D uncertain. CDR1 is DFQATT and CDR2 is SNEGSKA in the germline V gene (reference sequence). Trimming left V 3 bases short and J 5 bases short, with 2 bases between. The CDR3 consists of 10 residues. DNA for the CDR3: TGCAGTGCTAGGGACAATGAGCAGTTCTTC. Amino acid sequence: CSARDNEQFF.

The rearrangement uses TRBV25-1 and TRBJ1-1; TRBD1 aligns across 8 bases. V lost 7 bases and J lost 4; bases outside the gene matches: 14. CDR1 and CDR2 from the germline V gene are MGHDK and SYGVNS. The CDR3 runs to 16 residues. This chain's CDR3 is CASTREAGTGGTEAFF. The CDR3 nucleotides read TGTGCCAGCACCCGAGAGGCCGGGACAGGAGGCACTGAAGCTTTCTTT.

This clonotype was counted between two and nine times. The rearrangement uses TRBV29-1 and TRBJ2-7, with 9 bases lining up with TRBD2. The CDR3 has 16 residues. Germline CDR1 is SQVTM and CDR2 is ANQGSEA. With V trimmed by 1 base and J by 0 bases, 7 bases remained unmatched. CDR3: CSVEGLAETSSYEQYF. The DNA of the CDR3 is TGCAGCGTTGAAGGACTAGCGGAAACTAGCTCCTACGAGCAGTACTTC.

The chain combines TRBV20-1 with TRBJ2-5; 8 positions match TRBD1. The CDR3 is 17 residues long. The V gene's germline CDR1 is DFQATT and CDR2 SNEGSKA (reference sequence). V trimming: 0 bases; J trimming: 5 bases; junction bases outside the gene matches: 14. This CDR3 reads CSARDHNRGIRLETQYF. CDR3 DNA: TGCAGTGCTAGAGATCATAACAGGGGGATAAGATTGGAGACCCAGTACTTC.

CDR3 bases: TGTGCCAGCAGCCCAGGGGGCCAGCATTTT. This gives the protein CASSPGGQHF. The chain has TRBV9 and TRBJ1-5; 7 bases map to TRBD1. CDR1 and CDR2 from the germline V gene are SGDLS and YYNGEE. V was pared by 4 bases and J by 12 bases, with 1 base of the junction left unmatched. This CDR3 is built from 10 residues.

This sequence joins TRBV29-1 and TRBJ2-7, with 8 bases lining up with TRBD2. The CDR3 is 12 amino acids. V shed 7 bases, J shed 5 bases, and the junction held 7 bases outside the gene matches. The germline V gene encodes CDR1 SQVTM and CDR2 ANQGSEA. CDR3 DNA sequence: TGCAGCGCCTCGGGAGGGGGGGACGAGCAGTACTTC. Its protein is CSASGGGDEQYF.

The chain uses TRBV29-1 and TRBJ2-7, with D possibly called TRBD1 or TRBD2 (5 bases each). Trimming cost V 4 bases and J 3 bases, with 10 bases left between them. CDR3 length: 12 amino acids. Germline lookup yields CDR1 SQVTM and CDR2 ANQGSEA. CDR3 coding DNA: TGCAGCGTTGCCGGTGGGGGCTACGAGCAGTACTTC. Translated, it gives CSVAGGGYEQYF.

The chain employs TRBV7-9 and TRBJ1-3; 7 nucleotides match TRBD1. This CDR3 region has 16 residues. Germline V CDR1 and CDR2: SEHNR, FQNEAQ (reference sequence). The V segment lost 3 bases and the J segment 1 base; nucleotides outside the gene matches: 6. The CDR3 is CASSLGRGLSGNTIYF. CDR3 in DNA: TGTGCCAGCAGCTTGGGTAGGGGGCTTTCTGGAAACACCATATATTTT.

The rearrangement joins TRBV29-1 to TRBJ2-7; 8 positions match TRBD2. Germline V gene data show CDR1 as SQVTM and CDR2 as ANQGSEA. The CDR3 is 13 residues long. The trim removed 6 bases at V and 1 base at J, leaving 5 bases unmatched. The CDR3 loop is CSVRAGASYEQYF. CDR3 DNA: TGCAGCGTCAGAGCGGGGGCTTCCTACGAGCAGTACTTC.

This chain connects TRBV24-1 to TRBJ2-7; 9 bases line up with TRBD2. The trim removed 7 bases at V and 3 bases at J, leaving 18 bases unmatched. The CDR3 extends over 18 amino acids. CDR1 and CDR2 from the germline V gene are KGHDR and SFDVKD. The CDR3 coding sequence is TGTGCCACCAGCTCACCTTTTGACCTAGCGGGAACTTTCTACGAGCAGTACTTC. It codes for CATSSPFDLAGTFYEQYF.

Details on this clonotype: A much larger clone is a single base away; this may be a read error. The V call is TRBV7-2, the J call TRBJ1-2; the D gene is possibly TRBD1 (5 bases). With 0 bases removed from V and 4 bases from J, the gap between germline ends came to 12 bases. The CDR3 loop spans 15 amino acids. In germline, CDR1 is SGHTA, CDR2 FQGNSA. The CDR3 region is CASSLAAWGSYGYTF. CDR3 sequence (DNA): TGTGCCAGCAGCTTAGCGGCCTGGGGCAGCTATGGCTACACCTTC.

This clonotype was seen just once. The V and J genes are TRBV29-1 and TRBJ2-7, with D possibly being TRBD1 (5 bases). Germline values: CDR1 SQVTM, CDR2 ANQGSEA. The CDR3 runs to 12 residues. Trimming took off 8 bases at V and 3 bases at J, with 14 bases between the two ends. The CDR3 nucleotides read TGCAGCTTGGCTCTCCAGGGCTACGAGCAGTACTTC. This sequence encodes CSLALQGYEQYF.

This clonotype was counted a few times. CDR3 sequence: CASTRSGNTEAFF. In DNA, the CDR3 is TGTGCCAGCACCCGGTCGGGCAACACTGAAGCTTTCTTT. This chain links TRBV7-3 with TRBJ1-1; no definite D call. Trimming pared 7 bases from V and 2 bases from J, leaving 11 bases between. Germline-derived CDR1 and CDR2 are SGHTA and FQGTGA. This CDR3 region has 13 residues.

This clonotype was counted at least ten times. The chain couples TRBV2 to TRBJ1-2; TRBD1 aligns across 9 bases. CDR3 size: 13 residues. Germline-derived CDR1 and CDR2 are SNHLY and FYNNEI. V lost 5 bases, J lost 7 bases, and 5 bases stayed unmatched. The CDR3 spells CASSWTGDRGYTF. In DNA, the CDR3 is TGTGCCAGCAGTTGGACAGGGGACCGTGGCTACACCTTC. The variable domain in full, completed from reference TRBV2 and TRBJ1-2, reads EPEVTQTPSHQVTQMGQEVILRCVPISNHLYFYWYRQILGQKVEFLVSFYNNEISEKSEIFDDQFSVERPDGSNFTLKIRSTKLEDSAMYFCASSWTGDRGYTFGSGTRLTVV.

V is TRBV24-1 and J is TRBJ2-2, with D perhaps TRBD1 or TRBD2 (5 bases each). V was cut by 11 bases and J by 7 bases, with 13 bases left in between. Germline values: CDR1 KGHDR, CDR2 SFDVKD. The CDR3 extends over 12 amino acids. CDR3 nucleotide sequence: TGTGCCAGCATCCGGGACCACGGGGAGCTGTTTTTT. Translating it yields CASIRDHGELFF.

This chain joins TRBV12-3 or TRBV12-4 and TRBJ1-5; a weak D match, TRBD1 (6 bases). The CDR3 covers 16 residues. The V end lost 5 bases, the J end lost 1 base, and 15 bases lay between the germline ends. As DNA, the CDR3 is TGTGCCAGCAGTCCAGCAGGGGAGTCGAGCAATCAGCCCCAGCATTTT. Amino acid sequence: CASSPAGESSNQPQHF.